This TCR beta chain derives from a study of cytomegalovirus exposure and HLA in healthy donors. Concerning this clone itself: What it recognizes is unknown.

The CDR3 is made up of 14 amino acids. V was pared by 2 bases and J by 7 bases, with 2 bases of the junction left unmatched. Germline CDR1 and CDR2: MDHEN and SYDVKM. The study, taken as a whole, reports: On later analysis, the bulk of CMV-associated TCR beta chains appeared to be HLA-restricted. For most TCR beta V segments, an earlier analysis put the productive rate at about 87% or about 30% of the time. Later on, a genetic analysis was performed. It linked a missense variant in DCLRE1C with V- and J-gene trimming of TCR beta.

Primers included in the PCR were 60 Vbeta and 13 Jbeta primers. The assay was immunoSEQ multiplex PCR, and TCRdb's table has in-frame clones only and misses some. The data hold 140,000 or so clones, with about 80% observed a single time. The sequenced material came from PBMCs. This chain uses TRBV28 with TRBJ2-2, with TRBD2 identical over 9 bases. The sequence was obtained from a man between 40 and 49 years old in good health and CMV-seronegative. The CDR3 spells CASSLAGGLGELFF. The CDR3, as DNA: TGTGCCAGCAGTTTAGCGGGGGGGCTCGGGGAGCTGTTTTTT.